The source of this TCR beta chain is a study of T cells in Graves' hyperthyroidism and ophthalmopathy. Broader study findings: In the blood, most expanded thyroid clonotypes above 0.001 appeared as well. The model predicted ophthalmopathy a median roughly six months before onset.

This clonotype was seen ten or more times. Its antigen is undetermined. Graves' hyperthyroidism was deemed stable absent ophthalmopathy progression within 18 months. The TCR beta CDR3 regions underwent amplification using RNA transcripts as the source. RT-PCR in the first round (using the HTBI primer set) targeted the TCR CDR3. TCRdb independently ran MiXCR on the multiplex PCR reads; one entry per CDR3 protein. This repertoire shows about 360,000 distinct CDR3 sequences, 13% found once; its top ten account for 9.2%. Source material: blood. The origin of this receptor is a woman younger than 35 with Graves' hyperthyroidism.

The CDR3 coding sequence is TGTGCCAGCAGCCATACCAGGGGGCGGACGAACACTGAAGCTTTCTTT. It encodes CASSHTRGRTNTEAFF. The chain links TRBV5-5 to TRBJ1-1; 8 nucleotides agree with TRBD1. Germline loops: CDR1 SGHKS, CDR2 YYEKEE (reference sequence). The CDR3 totals 16 residues. V gave up 4 bases and J gave up 1 base; unmatched junction bases: 9.